These T cell receptor beta chains were read from a single sample in a study of shared T cell receptors in the human thymus. The method was immunoSEQ multiplex PCR; TCRdb's version includes in-frame clones alone and lacks a portion of them. The sample lists hundreds of thousands of clones; 80% to 90% were seen once. These data were likewise used in another study, on human thymus T cells.

The material sequenced was thymocytes. These receptors were obtained from a girl under three years old with a congenital heart defect. Both conserved end residues are part of each CDR3. The D gene is left open where the match is weak. Size is omitted from some rows. Given values are once, few, many or a class for expanded clones.

d_gene: TRBD2
len: 16
v_gene: TRBV6-6
j_gene: TRBJ2-1
abundance: NA
CDR3aa: CASTPTSGGPYNEQFF
CDR3nt: TGTGCCAGCACCCCGACTAGCGGGGGACCTTACAATGAGCAGTTCTTC

d_gene: NA
len: 13
v_gene: TRBV7-2
j_gene: TRBJ2-7
abundance: NA
CDR3aa: CASSHRGGGEQYF
CDR3nt: TGTGCCAGCAGCCACAGGGGGGGAGGGGAGCAGTACTTC

d_gene: TRBD2
len: 15
v_gene: TRBV15
j_gene: TRBJ2-1
abundance: NA
CDR3aa: CATSSGRGGPHEQFF
CDR3nt: TGTGCCACCAGCTCGGGGCGGGGGGGGCCTCATGAGCAGTTCTTC

d_gene: NA
len: 16
v_gene: TRBV19
j_gene: TRBJ1-1
abundance: NA
CDR3aa: CASSILGRGKNTETFF
CDR3nt: TGTGCCAGTAGTATTTTGGGGCGGGGGAAGAACACTGAAACTTTCTTT

d_gene: NA
len: 15
v_gene: TRBV11-2
j_gene: TRBJ1-5
abundance: NA
CDR3aa: CASSLDRDSNQPQHF
CDR3nt: TGTGCCAGCAGCTTAGACAGGGATAGCAATCAGCCCCAGCATTTT

d_gene: NA
len: 13
v_gene: TRBV9
j_gene: TRBJ1-2
abundance: NA
CDR3aa: CASSADTNYGYTF
CDR3nt: TGTGCCAGCAGCGCCGACACTAACTATGGCTACACCTTC

d_gene: NA
len: 15
v_gene: TRBV15
j_gene: TRBJ2-2
abundance: NA
CDR3aa: CATSRDPKGAGELFF
CDR3nt: TGTGCCACCAGCAGAGATCCTAAAGGGGCCGGGGAGCTGTTTTTT

d_gene: TRBD1
len: 14
v_gene: TRBV5-6
j_gene: TRBJ1-5
abundance: NA
CDR3aa: CASSLEGGRQPQHF
CDR3nt: TGTGCCAGCAGCTTGGAAGGGGGCAGACAGCCCCAGCATTTT

d_gene: TRBD2
len: 15
v_gene: TRBV6-6
j_gene: TRBJ2-3
abundance: NA
CDR3aa: CASSPTSGGTDTQYF
CDR3nt: TGTGCCAGCAGCCCAACTAGCGGGGGAACAGATACGCAGTATTTT

d_gene: TRBD2
len: 16
v_gene: TRBV27
j_gene: TRBJ2-2
abundance: NA
CDR3aa: CASSRRLAGNTGELFF
CDR3nt: TGTGCCAGCAGTCGCCGACTAGCGGGGAACACCGGGGAGCTGTTTTTT

d_gene: TRBD1
len: 12
v_gene: TRBV19
j_gene: TRBJ1-2
abundance: NA
CDR3aa: CASNRGAYGYTF
CDR3nt: TGTGCCAGTAACAGGGGGGCCTATGGCTACACCTTC

d_gene: NA
len: 8
v_gene: TRBV2
j_gene: TRBJ1-1
abundance: NA
CDR3aa: CASSGQPF
CDR3nt: TGTGCCAGCAGTGGACAGCCGTTT

d_gene: TRBD1
len: 14
v_gene: TRBV11-2
j_gene: TRBJ2-7
abundance: NA
CDR3aa: CASSLDRDRGRQYF
CDR3nt: TGTGCCAGCAGCTTAGATCGAGACAGGGGGCGACAGTACTTC

d_gene: NA
len: 11
v_gene: TRBV14
j_gene: TRBJ2-5
abundance: few
CDR3aa: CASSLKETQYF
CDR3nt: TGTGCCAGCAGCCTTAAAGAGACCCAGTACTTC

d_gene: TRBD1
len: 15
v_gene: TRBV5-1
j_gene: TRBJ2-2
abundance: NA
CDR3aa: CASRTGQIVTGELFF
CDR3nt: TGCGCCAGCCGGACGGGACAGATAGTTACCGGGGAGCTGTTTTTT